The rows below give T cell receptor beta chains drawn from one sample of a study of long-term antiretroviral therapy in people with HIV. The table came from immunoSEQ multiplex PCR; TCRdb's copy has only in-frame clones and leaves some out. The table lists some 17,000 clones, approximately 81% of them singletons. The specimen comprised unsorted PBMCs, sampled 1.2 years before starting antiretroviral therapy. All receptors derive from a man aged 25-40 years with HIV. Each CDR3 is given with its conserved first and last residue. Fields, in order: CDR3 protein, CDR3 DNA, CDR3 length, D gene, J gene, clone size, V gene. A D gene is named only where the DNA matches it firmly. Part of the rows lack a size; the others show once, few, many or a class for expanded clones.

CASSLGGSESPLHF | TGCGCCAGCAGCTTGGGGGGAAGTGAATCACCCCTCCACTTT | 14 | . | TRBJ1-6 | . | TRBV5-1
CASSRPGTPIYNEQFF | TGTGCCAGCAGTAGACCCGGGACACCGATATACAATGAGCAGTTCTTC | 16 | . | TRBJ2-1 | . | TRBV5-4
CASSHRGGNTEAFF | TGTGCCAGCAGCCATAGAGGGGGGAACACTGAAGCTTTCTTT | 14 | . | TRBJ1-1 | few | TRBV7-3
CASSQDREVETQYF | TGCGCCAGCAGCCAAGATCGCGAGGTGGAGACCCAGTACTTC | 14 | . | TRBJ2-5 | . | TRBV4-3
CASSFKAGANVLTF | TGTGCCAGCTCATTTAAGGCTGGGGCCAACGTCCTGACTTTC | 14 | . | TRBJ2-6 | . | TRBV18
CASSLAGGVHQPQHF | TGTGCCAGCAGCTTGGCTGGGGGCGTGCATCAGCCCCAGCATTTT | 15 | . | TRBJ1-5 | . | TRBV5-5
CSTGQVYEQYF | TGCAGTACCGGACAAGTGTACGAGCAGTACTTC | 11 | . | TRBJ2-7 | . | TRBV20-1
CASSQSVTGQGATFF | TGCGCCAGCAGTCAATCTGTAACGGGACAGGGGGCAACTTTCTTT | 15 | TRBD1 | TRBJ1-1 | . | TRBV23-1
CASSVTSLGGPRAFF | TGTGCCAGCAGCGTCACATCTCTTGGGGGACCTCGAGCTTTCTTT | 15 | . | TRBJ1-1 | . | TRBV14
CASSLAPGRSYEQYF | TGTGCCAGCAGCTTAGCCCCAGGCCGGTCCTACGAGCAGTACTTC | 15 | . | TRBJ2-7 | . | TRBV11-2
CSVGVSKETQYF | TGCAGCGTTGGGGTCTCCAAAGAGACCCAGTACTTC | 12 | . | TRBJ2-5 | . | TRBV29-1
CASSLGPGTQETQYF | TGTGCCAGCAGCCTCGGTCCGGGGACTCAAGAGACCCAGTACTTC | 15 | . | TRBJ2-5 | . | TRBV11-3
CASRGGEGDIQYF | TGTGCCAGCAGAGGGGGCGAGGGAGACATTCAGTACTTC | 13 | TRBD1 | TRBJ2-4 | . | TRBV2
CASSYSRDPYNEQFF | TGTGCCAGCAGTTACAGTCGGGACCCCTACAATGAGCAGTTCTTC | 15 | . | TRBJ2-1 | . | TRBV2
CASSLGLAGATSTDTQYF | TGCGCCAGCAGCTTGGGGCTAGCGGGAGCAACTAGCACAGATACGCAGTATTTT | 18 | TRBD2 | TRBJ2-3 | . | TRBV5-1
CASSSDVGHKEGGYTF | TGTGCCAGCAGTTCAGATGTGGGACACAAAGAAGGCGGCTACACCTTC | 16 | . | TRBJ1-2 | . | TRBV25-1
CASSFSLKYEQYF | TGTGCCAGCAGCTTTAGTCTGAAATACGAGCAGTACTTC | 13 | . | TRBJ2-7 | . | TRBV13
CASSPGASYEQYF | TGTGCCAGCAGCCCGGGGGCCTCCTACGAGCAGTACTTC | 13 | . | TRBJ2-7 | . | TRBV27
CASSLSGTPNSNQPQHF | TGTGCCAGCAGCTTATCCGGGACACCGAATAGCAATCAGCCCCAGCATTTT | 17 | . | TRBJ1-5 | . | TRBV28
CASSLMASSNEQFF | TGTGCCAGCAGTTTAATGGCTAGCAGCAATGAGCAGTTCTTC | 14 | . | TRBJ2-1 | . | TRBV27
CASNPLSGRTYEQYF | TGTGCCAGCAATCCTTTGAGCGGGAGGACCTACGAGCAGTACTTC | 15 | TRBD2 | TRBJ2-7 | . | TRBV6-1
CASSEEGQGAEEQYF | TGTGCCAGCAGTGAAGAGGGACAGGGGGCGGAAGAGCAGTACTTC | 15 | TRBD1 | TRBJ2-7 | . | TRBV6-1
CASSTQGGNADTQYF | TGTGCCAGCTCAACCCAGGGGGGGAACGCAGATACGCAGTATTTT | 15 | . | TRBJ2-3 | . | TRBV18
CASSISGITDTQYF | TGTGCCAGTAGTATATCGGGGATCACAGATACGCAGTATTTT | 14 | . | TRBJ2-3 | . | TRBV19
CATSRDSPSNQPQHF | TGTGCCACCAGCAGAGACAGTCCCAGCAATCAGCCCCAGCATTTT | 15 | . | TRBJ1-5 | . | TRBV15
CASDSGANVLTF | TGCGCCAGCGACTCTGGGGCCAACGTCCTGACTTTC | 12 | . | TRBJ2-6 | . | TRBV10-2
CASSQMDRTTDTQYF | TGTGCCAGCAGCCAAATGGACAGGACCACAGATACGCAGTATTTT | 15 | TRBD1 | TRBJ2-3 | . | TRBV5-6
CSDERDGTPITYEQYF | TGCAGCGACGAAAGGGACGGGACACCTATTACCTACGAGCAGTACTTC | 16 | . | TRBJ2-7 | few | TRBV29-1
CASSVAVTGREKLFF | TGTGCCAGCAGCGTAGCTGTGACAGGGAGGGAAAAACTGTTTTTT | 15 | TRBD1 | TRBJ1-4 | . | TRBV9
CASSPPVAGGMNEQFF | TGTGCCAGCAGCCCCCCGGTAGCGGGGGGGATGAATGAGCAGTTCTTC | 16 | TRBD2 | TRBJ2-1 | . | TRBV7-9
CASSTGTSGSTGELFF | TGCGCCAGCAGCACCGGGACTAGCGGGAGCACCGGGGAGCTGTTTTTT | 16 | TRBD2 | TRBJ2-2 | once | TRBV5-1
CASSILGPMNTEAFF | TGTGCCAGTAGTATTCTTGGGCCCATGAACACTGAAGCTTTCTTT | 15 | . | TRBJ1-1 | . | TRBV19
CASSLAGTNTEAFF | TGTGCCAGCAGCTTAGCGGGGACGAACACTGAAGCTTTCTTT | 14 | . | TRBJ1-1 | . | TRBV7-8
CATSGIRVTTTEAFF | TGTGCCACCAGCGGGATCAGGGTGACGACGACTGAAGCTTTCTTT | 15 | . | TRBJ1-1 | . | TRBV15
CASSLGGADFNEQFF | TGCGCCAGCAGCTTGGGTGGCGCGGACTTCAATGAGCAGTTCTTC | 15 | . | TRBJ2-1 | . | TRBV5-1
CASSLAGQGYEQYF | TGTGCCAGCAGCTTAGCGGGACAGGGGTACGAGCAGTACTTC | 14 | TRBD1 | TRBJ2-7 | . | TRBV7-8
CASSLGFGTSVYEQYF | TGTGCCAGCAGCTTGGGTTTCGGGACTAGCGTGTACGAGCAGTACTTC | 16 | TRBD2 | TRBJ2-7 | . | TRBV5-4
CASAGTGSGYTF | TGTGCCAGCGCCGGGACAGGGAGTGGCTACACCTTC | 12 | TRBD1 | TRBJ1-2 | . | TRBV27
CASSLEWDPTYEQYF | TGTGCCAGCAGCTTAGAATGGGACCCAACCTACGAGCAGTACTTC | 15 | . | TRBJ2-7 | . | TRBV11-2
CASSLGLGQGFTGELFF | TGCGCCAGCAGCTTGGGTCTTGGACAGGGGTTTACCGGGGAGCTGTTTTTT | 17 | TRBD1 | TRBJ2-2 | . | TRBV5-1
CSFEGGPDTQYF | TGCAGCTTCGAGGGGGGACCAGATACGCAGTATTTT | 12 | . | TRBJ2-3 | . | TRBV29-1
CASSLLGTDTQYF | TGTGCCAGCAGCTTATTAGGTACAGATACGCAGTATTTT | 13 | . | TRBJ2-3 | . | TRBV7-3
CASSLGGPGTGELFF | TGTGCCAGCAGCTTGGGGGGGCCGGGCACCGGGGAGCTGTTTTTT | 15 | . | TRBJ2-2 | . | TRBV7-3
CSGGEAGAPSYEQYF | TGCAGCGGGGGGGAGGCAGGGGCCCCTTCCTACGAGCAGTACTTC | 15 | . | TRBJ2-7 | . | TRBV29-1
CAISLRLAGVLDEQFF | TGTGCCATCAGTCTGAGACTAGCGGGAGTTCTGGATGAGCAGTTCTTC | 16 | TRBD2 | TRBJ2-1 | once | TRBV10-3
CASSSRPPNEKLFF | TGTGCCAGCAGTTCTCGTCCCCCTAATGAAAAACTGTTTTTT | 14 | . | TRBJ1-4 | . | TRBV28
CSVGRPAFF | TGCAGCGTTGGGAGGCCAGCTTTCTTT | 9 | . | TRBJ1-1 | . | TRBV29-1
CASSPHALGRFYYEQYF | TGCGCCAGCAGCCCGCATGCCCTCGGGAGATTTTACTACGAGCAGTACTTC | 17 | . | TRBJ2-7 | few | TRBV4-1
CASRTTGFHEQFF | TGTGCCAGCAGAACAACAGGGTTCCATGAGCAGTTCTTC | 13 | . | TRBJ2-1 | . | TRBV7-9
CASSPNSGPTSQYF | TGTGCCAGCAGCCCTAACTCCGGACCGACGTCGCAGTACTTC | 14 | . | TRBJ2-7 | . | TRBV28
CASSLGGAGVGDEQYF | TGCGCCAGCAGCTTGGGTGGGGCAGGGGTAGGGGACGAGCAGTACTTC | 16 | . | TRBJ2-7 | . | TRBV5-1